These 11 T cell receptor beta chains came from one sample sequenced in a study of identifying expanded T cells in peripheral blood. Repertoires were generated with immunoSEQ multiplex PCR, while TCRdb's copy carries only in-frame clones and drops some. The repertoire holds more than 95,000 clones, with roughly 82% as singletons. The sequenced sample was blood. These receptors came from a person aged 18 to 75 in good health.

The CDR3 spells CAIRGRTENTEAFF. CDR3 nucleotides: TGTGCCATCAGGGGTCGGACCGAGAACACTGAAGCTTTCTTT. The chain has TRBV10-3 and TRBJ1-1; D unclear. The CDR3 extends over 14 amino acids. Trimming removed 6 bases at V and 1 base at J, with 12 bases between. Germline assignment: CDR1 ENHRY and CDR2 SYGVKD.

This CDR3 reads CASSLAGGPQHF. The CDR3 DNA reads TGTGCCAGCAGCTTAGCGGGAGGACCCCAGCATTTT. V gene TRBV5-6 combines with J gene TRBJ1-5; D not certain. CDR3 length: 12 residues. V was trimmed by 2 bases and J by 10 bases, leaving 10 bases between them. The germline gives CDR1 SGHDT, CDR2 YYEEEE.

V usage is TRBV14 and J usage is TRBJ2-1; D is possibly TRBD1 (5 bases). Per germline, CDR1 SGHDN and CDR2 FVKESK. The germline V and J ends were trimmed by 1 base and 3 bases, with 22 bases remaining between them. This CDR3 is 19 amino acids long. CDR3 nucleotide sequence: TGTGCCAGCAGCCAAGTGTTCCAGCTCAGGGCGAGAGTCTACAATGAGCAGTTCTTC. Translation: CASSQVFQLRARVYNEQFF.

The chain uses TRBV2 and TRBJ2-5, with D perhaps matching TRBD1 or TRBD2 (6 bases each). In germline, CDR1 is SNHLY, CDR2 FYNNEI. This CDR3 comprises 14 residues. V lost 4 bases and J 7 bases, leaving 16 bases between the germline ends. CDR3 amino acids: CASSGEGGRGTQYF. The CDR3 bases are TGTGCCAGCAGTGGAGAGGGGGGCCGTGGGACCCAGTACTTC. The full variable domain, its missing parts supplied by reference TRBV2 and TRBJ2-5, is EPEVTQTPSHQVTQMGQEVILRCVPISNHLYFYWYRQILGQKVEFLVSFYNNEISEKSEIFDDQFSVERPDGSNFTLKIRSTKLEDSAMYFCASSGEGGRGTQYFGPGTRLLVL.

This chain joins TRBV6-4 and TRBJ2-2, with D perhaps being TRBD1 or TRBD2 (6 bases each). CDR3 length: 15 residues. The V gene lost 0 bases and the J gene lost 5 bases, with 10 bases spanning the gap. Germline V CDR1 and CDR2: MRHNA, SNTAGT. Written as DNA, the CDR3 is TGTGCCAGCAGTGACTCGAGGGGGGCTACCGGGGAGCTGTTTTTT. Translating it yields CASSDSRGATGELFF.

A few counts support this clone. The chain joins TRBV29-1 to TRBJ1-5; no clear D gene. This CDR3 is built from 13 residues. Trimming left V 4 bases short and J 4 bases short, with 11 bases between. Germline CDR1 and CDR2: SQVTM and ANQGSEA. The DNA of the CDR3 is TGCAGCGTTGGGAACAGCTTGAATCAGCCCCAGCATTTT. Translating it yields CSVGNSLNQPQHF.

The chain has TRBV21-1 and TRBJ1-1; TRBD1 is the table's D call, not checked against the DNA. TRBV21-1 is reported as a pseudogene. CDR3 length equals 9 residues. The CDR3 spells CARGTAAFF. The CDR3 nucleotides read TGTGCCAGAGGGACAGCTGCTTTCTTT.

The chain has TRBV25-1 and TRBJ1-1; D perhaps matches TRBD1 (6 bases). The germline gives CDR1 MGHDK, CDR2 SYGVNS. V lost 2 bases and J lost 3, with 7 bases in between. The CDR3 runs 13 residues. CDR3 protein: CASSEQGYTEAFF. The CDR3 nucleotides read TGTGCCAGCAGTGAACAGGGGTACACTGAAGCTTTCTTT.

This chain links TRBV7-3 with TRBJ2-1; D perhaps matches TRBD1 (6 bases). CDR1 is SGHTA, CDR2 FQGTGA, per germline. Trimming cost V 0 bases and J 13 bases, with 16 bases left between them. The CDR3 loop spans 14 amino acids. CDR3 nucleotide sequence: TGTGCCAGCAGCTTAACGTCGGCCACAGGGAGACAGTTCTTC. Translated, it gives CASSLTSATGRQFF. Variable domain in full (rest from reference TRBV7-3 and TRBJ2-1): GAGVSQTPSNKVTEKGKYVELRCDPISGHTALYWYRQSLGQGPEFLIYFQGTGAADDSGLPNDRFFAVRPEGSVSTLKIQRTERGDSAVYLCASSLTSATGRQFFGPGTRLTVL.

This clone appeared once. The chain carries TRBV29-1 and TRBJ2-3, with D hard to call. Germline V gene sequence: CDR1 SQVTM, CDR2 ANQGSEA. The CDR3 has 13 amino acids. The V gene lost 4 bases and the J gene lost 2 bases, with 10 bases spanning the gap. The CDR3 here is CSVGATNTDTQYF. The CDR3 nucleotides are TGCAGCGTTGGGGCTACGAACACAGATACGCAGTATTTT.

The rearrangement links TRBV29-1 to TRBJ2-2; perhaps TRBD1 as D (5 bases). The germline V and J ends were trimmed by 7 bases and 5 bases, with 14 bases remaining between them. The germline gives CDR1 SQVTM, CDR2 ANQGSEA. CDR3 size: 13 residues. This CDR3 reads CSARRPGTGELFF. The DNA for the CDR3 is TGCAGCGCCCGACGCCCAGGGACCGGGGAGCTGTTTTTT.